The next 4 T cell receptor beta chains were all read from a single sample in a study of blood T cell repertoires in COVID-19. Sequenced by immunoSEQ multiplex PCR; TCRdb stores in-frame clones only, minus some. The sample lists 150,000 to 200,000 clones, about 86% occurring once. The sample taken for sequencing was peripheral blood. The receptors were sampled from a woman between 65 and 79 years old with acute or convalescent COVID-19.

J is TRBJ2-1 and V is TRBV7-2; TRBD1 might be the D (6 bases). The ends were cut back, 7 bases at V and 10 bases at J, with 17 bases in the middle. Germline-derived CDR1 and CDR2 are SGHTA and FQGNSA. This CDR3 is built from 13 residues. CDR3 protein: CASTRQVNREQFF. In DNA form, the CDR3 reads TGTGCCAGCACCAGACAGGTCAATAGGGAGCAGTTCTTC. Complete variable domain (other parts from reference TRBV7-2 and TRBJ2-1): GAGVSQSPSNKVTEKGKDVELRCDPISGHTALYWYRQSLGQGLEFLIYFQGNSAPDKSGLPSDRFSAERTGGSVSTLTIQRTQQEDSAVYLCASTRQVNREQFFGPGTRLTVL.

On this clone: This sample includes further DNA sequences coding for the same CDR3. V and J are TRBV12-3 or TRBV12-4 and TRBJ1-1; D unresolved. CDR3 length: 12 amino acids. The germline V and J ends were trimmed by 2 bases and 3 bases, with 4 bases remaining between them. The CDR3 sequence: CASSLSYTEAFF. The CDR3 region has the DNA TGTGCCAGCAGTTTAAGCTACACTGAAGCTTTCTTT.

This CDR3 is CASSSLAGSYNEQFF. CDR3 nucleotides: TGTGCCAGCAGTTCGTTAGCGGGTTCCTACAATGAGCAGTTCTTC. The chain is built from TRBV9 and TRBJ2-1; 7 bases agree with TRBD2. The CDR3 length is 15 residues. Germline trimming cut 5 bases from V and 1 base from J; bases unmatched to any gene: 6. In germline, CDR1 is SGDLS, CDR2 YYNGEE.

This chain connects TRBV5-4 to TRBJ2-7; 10 bases are a match to TRBD2. This CDR3 region has 15 residues. V was pared by 2 bases and J by 3 bases, with 5 bases of the junction left unmatched. Germline V gene data show CDR1 as SGHNT and CDR2 as YYREEE (reference sequence). CDR3 sequence reads: CASSLAGGQNYEQYF. The CDR3 DNA follows: TGTGCCAGCAGCTTAGCGGGGGGGCAAAACTACGAGCAGTACTTC.